Listed below are T cell receptor beta chains from one sample, sequenced in a study of blood T cell repertoires in COVID-19. Produced via immunoSEQ multiplex PCR; TCRdb's table is partial and in-frame only. The sample holds roughly 190,000 clones, approximately 84% seen once. The sequencing sample was made of peripheral blood. The receptors stem from a woman aged 70-85 years with active or convalescent COVID-19. CDR3s include the opening cysteine and the closing phenylalanine or tryptophan. A D gene is named only where the DNA matches it firmly. Clone sizes are given selectively: once, few, many, or a class where the clone is expanded.

j_gene	v_gene	d_gene	abundance	CDR3aa	CDR3nt
TRBJ1-1	TRBV13	TRBD1	-	CASSLFQGGLGTEAFF	TGTGCCAGCAGCTTATTTCAGGGGGGTTTAGGAACTGAAGCTTTCTTT
TRBJ2-5	TRBV5-1	TRBD1	-	CASSLRRGGEGETQYF	TGCGCCAGCAGCCTGCGGAGAGGGGGCGAGGGGGAGACCCAGTACTTC
TRBJ2-7	TRBV5-1	TRBD1	-	CASSLVGTVSVEQYF	TGCGCCAGCAGCTTGGTAGGGACAGTGTCGGTCGAGCAGTACTTC
TRBJ2-3	TRBV6-2/TRBV6-3	TRBD1	-	CASSKTGVVTDTQYF	TGTGCCAGCAGTAAGACAGGGGTGGTGACAGATACGCAGTATTTT
TRBJ2-3	TRBV6-5	TRBD2	-	CASSYGGGAADTQYF	TGTGCCAGCAGCTATGGGGGGGGTGCCGCAGATACGCAGTATTTT
TRBJ2-3	TRBV7-2	-	-	CASSLPVLGPSTDTQYF	TGTGCCAGCAGCTTACCGGTATTGGGCCCTAGCACAGATACGCAGTATTTT
TRBJ2-2	TRBV27	TRBD1	-	CASSLFRGSPGELFF	TGTGCCAGCAGTTTATTCAGGGGGTCCCCCGGGGAGCTGTTTTTT
TRBJ1-5	TRBV28	TRBD1	-	CASSSGQKGSQPQHF	TGTGCCAGCAGTTCGGGACAGAAAGGGTCCCAGCCCCAGCATTTT
TRBJ2-1	TRBV12-3/TRBV12-4	-	-	CASSLRVFEQFF	TGTGCCAGCAGTCTCAGGGTTTTTGAGCAGTTCTTC
TRBJ1-4	TRBV19	-	-	CASSYSTASEKLFF	TGTGCCAGTAGTTATAGTACCGCTAGTGAAAAACTGTTTTTT
TRBJ2-2	TRBV29-1	-	-	CSVGLGGTGELFF	TGCAGCGTTGGCCTAGGGGGCACCGGGGAGCTGTTTTTT
TRBJ2-7	TRBV27	-	-	CASRNTGRGEQYF	TGTGCCAGCAGGAACACAGGGCGCGGGGAGCAGTACTTC
TRBJ2-7	TRBV3-1/TRBV3-2	TRBD1	-	CASSQGTGVGEQYF	TGTGCCAGCAGCCAAGGAACAGGGGTGGGCGAGCAGTACTTC
TRBJ2-3	TRBV4-2	-	-	CASSQDLSTDTQYF	TGTGCCAGCAGCCAAGATCTATCGACAGATACGCAGTATTTT
TRBJ2-2	TRBV18	TRBD2	-	CASSTTSGGPNTGELFF	TGTGCCAGCTCAACCACTTCGGGGGGTCCGAACACCGGGGAGCTGTTTTTT
TRBJ2-7	TRBV28	-	-	CASSLGYEQYF	TGTGCCAGCAGTCTCGGGTACGAGCAGTACTTC
TRBJ1-2	TRBV3-1/TRBV3-2	-	-	CASSQEGRGLGYGYTF	TGTGCCAGCAGCCAAGAAGGGCGGGGCCTGGGCTATGGCTACACCTTC
TRBJ2-1	TRBV9	TRBD1	-	CASSADRDNEQFF	TGTGCCAGCAGCGCCGACAGGGATAATGAGCAGTTCTTC
TRBJ2-7	TRBV6-5	TRBD2	-	CASSRSGLALYEQYF	TGTGCCAGCAGTAGAAGTGGACTAGCCCTCTACGAGCAGTACTTC
TRBJ2-3	TRBV9	TRBD2	-	CASSVDPGGLFADTQYF	TGTGCCAGCAGCGTAGACCCGGGAGGCTTATTTGCAGATACGCAGTATTTT
TRBJ1-1	TRBV29-1	-	-	CSVVQGWKAFF	TGCAGCGTTGTCCAGGGTTGGAAAGCTTTCTTT
TRBJ2-5	TRBV7-3	-	-	CASSLMAQETQYF	TGTGCCAGCAGCTTAATGGCTCAAGAGACCCAGTACTTC
TRBJ2-7	TRBV6-5	TRBD1	few	CASSLTGTGSYEQYF	TGTGCCAGCAGTCTTACCGGGACAGGGTCCTACGAGCAGTACTTC
TRBJ2-4	TRBV4-1	TRBD1	once	CASRDRGRGGIQYF	TGCGCCAGCAGAGACAGGGGACGGGGAGGCATTCAGTACTTC
TRBJ2-3	TRBV2	-	-	CASSPQGLSTDTQYF	TGTGCCAGCAGTCCTCAGGGACTCAGCACAGATACGCAGTATTTT
TRBJ2-7	TRBV6-1	-	-	CASSEEGATVYEQYF	TGTGCCAGCAGTGAAGAAGGAGCAACCGTCTACGAGCAGTACTTC
TRBJ1-6	TRBV18	-	-	CASSRDRNNSPLHF	TGTGCCAGCTCACGAGACAGGAATAATTCACCCCTCCACTTT
TRBJ1-5	TRBV6-1	-	few	CASSERGQPQHF	TGTGCCAGCAGTGAACGGGGTCAGCCCCAGCATTTT
TRBJ1-1	TRBV7-9	-	-	CASRLGDTEAFF	TGTGCCAGCAGGCTAGGTGACACTGAAGCTTTCTTT
TRBJ1-2	TRBV20-1	-	-	CSASSNYGYTF	TGCAGTGCTAGCAGTAACTATGGCTACACCTTC
TRBJ1-6	TRBV5-1	-	few	CASSRTVYNSPLHF	TGCGCCAGCAGCCGAACAGTCTATAATTCACCCCTCCACTTT
TRBJ1-2	TRBV29-1	TRBD1	-	CSVGDRGRGYTF	TGCAGCGTTGGAGACAGGGGGCGCGGCTACACCTTC
TRBJ2-1	TRBV7-3	TRBD1	-	CASSLWSGQTGEQFF	TGTGCCAGCAGCTTATGGTCGGGACAGACCGGTGAGCAGTTCTTC
TRBJ1-6	TRBV13	TRBD1	-	CASSLVAGTEDNSPLHF	TGTGCCAGCAGCTTAGTGGCCGGGACAGAAGATAATTCACCCCTCCACTTT
TRBJ2-2	TRBV2	-	once	CASSVELRGGTGELFF	TGTGCCAGCAGTGTGGAGTTGCGGGGAGGCACCGGGGAGCTGTTTTTT
TRBJ1-1	TRBV29-1	-	-	CSAQVGQGSTEAFF	TGCAGCGCTCAAGTTGGGCAGGGGTCCACTGAAGCTTTCTTT
TRBJ2-1	TRBV5-8	TRBD2	-	CASSSGTSEPYNEQFF	TGTGCCAGCAGCTCCGGGACTAGCGAACCCTACAATGAGCAGTTCTTC
TRBJ1-2	TRBV5-1	-	-	CASSLEPHNYGYTF	TGCGCCAGCAGCTTGGAGCCCCATAACTATGGCTACACCTTC
TRBJ1-6	TRBV19	-	once	CASSGRDRGGSPLHF	TGTGCCAGTAGCGGGAGGGACCGCGGCGGGTCACCCCTCCACTTT
TRBJ2-5	TRBV2	TRBD1	-	CASSGDRGLGETQYF	TGTGCCAGCAGTGGAGACAGGGGGCTTGGAGAGACCCAGTACTTC
TRBJ1-1	TRBV5-4	TRBD1	few	CASSGLTGTVTEAFF	TGTGCCAGCAGCGGGCTGACAGGGACGGTGACTGAAGCTTTCTTT
TRBJ2-5	TRBV21-1	-	once	CASRPRSGSGRQKTQYF	TGTGCCAGCAGGCCTAGGAGTGGTAGCGGGAGGCAGAAGACCCAGTACTTC
TRBJ2-2	TRBV27	-	few	CASSWAENTGELFF	TGTGCCAGCAGTTGGGCAGAAAACACCGGGGAGCTGTTTTTT
TRBJ2-7	TRBV2	-	-	CASSRQGYYEQYF	TGTGCCAGTTCGAGGCAAGGATACTACGAGCAGTACTTC
TRBJ1-3	TRBV5-1	-	-	CASSLDMVARSGNTIYF	TGCGCCAGCAGCTTGGACATGGTCGCTCGTTCTGGAAACACCATATATTTT
TRBJ1-6	TRBV6-1	-	-	CASSERRVRGLPQLGGSPLHF	TGTGCCAGCAGTGAAAGGCGGGTTAGGGGACTCCCCCAACTAGGAGGTTCACCCCTCCACTTT
TRBJ1-2	TRBV25-1	-	-	CASRGGHYGYTF	TGTGCCAGCAGGGGTGGGCACTATGGCTACACCTTC
TRBJ2-2	TRBV6-6	-	-	CASTIAPGSYTGELFF	TGTGCCAGCACCATAGCCCCGGGGTCCTACACCGGGGAGCTGTTTTTT
TRBJ2-3	TRBV19	TRBD2	-	CASAPSRASGRRSGTDTQYF	TGTGCCAGTGCACCCTCCCGGGCTAGCGGCAGAAGGTCGGGCACAGATACGCAGTATTTT
TRBJ1-1	TRBV7-2	-	-	CASSRLTGGGTEAFF	TGTGCCAGCAGCCGTCTCACGGGAGGAGGAACTGAAGCTTTCTTT
TRBJ2-5	TRBV2	-	-	CASSVGLQETQYF	TGTGCCAGCAGTGTGGGCCTTCAAGAGACCCAGTACTTC
TRBJ1-1	TRBV27	-	-	CASRGGGSTEAFF	TGTGCCAGCAGAGGGGGGGGTTCGACTGAAGCTTTCTTT